This entry lists 15 T cell receptor beta chains sequenced from one sample in a study of cytomegalovirus exposure and HLA in healthy donors (dated by TCRdb to between 2016 and 2019). To prepare the library, the immunoSEQ multiplex PCR assay was applied. For the multiplex PCR, a mixture combining 60 forward primers for TCR Vbeta segments and 13 reverse primers for TCR Jbeta segments was used. TCRdb limited this immuneACCESS table to in-frame rearrangements with V and J called. A share of clones is missing; checked studies link under half to unresolved V genes, and the rest is unexplained. The table for this sample lists some 190,000 clones; roughly four fifths of them were counted only once. Clones ranked in the top ten supply approximately 2% of the sample. The sequenced sample consisted of PBMCs. The receptors originated from a man aged 18 to 29 in good health and CMV-seronegative.

The chain combines TRBV5-4 with TRBJ2-7; TRBD1 matches at 8 bases. Germline lookup yields CDR1 SGHNT and CDR2 YYREEE (reference sequence). This CDR3 is 12 amino acids long. V lost 2 bases and J lost 7; bases outside the gene matches: 2. The CDR3 bases are TGTGCCAGCAGCTTTACAGGGGGGGAGCAGTACTTC. Amino acid sequence: CASSFTGGEQYF.

The chain links TRBV6-4 to TRBJ2-7; D may be TRBD1 (5 bases). Germline lookup yields CDR1 MRHNA and CDR2 SNTAGT. Trimming pared 2 bases from V and 0 bases from J, leaving 8 bases between. CDR3 length equals 14 residues. CDR3 in DNA: TGTGCCAGCAGTGACACAGGCGACTCCTACGAGCAGTACTTC. Its translation is CASSDTGDSYEQYF.

The J gene is TRBJ1-1, the V gene TRBV5-4; a weak D match, TRBD1 (5 bases). CDR1 is SGHNT and CDR2 is YYREEE in the germline V gene (reference sequence). The length of the CDR3 is 14 residues. V dropped 2 bases and J dropped 1 base, with 9 bases sitting between them. The CDR3 DNA reads TGTGCCAGCAGCTTTGGGGCAGGGAACACTGAAGCTTTCTTT. As protein: CASSFGAGNTEAFF.

The J gene is TRBJ2-7, the V gene TRBV29-1; 10 positions match TRBD1. Trimming took 6 bases from V and 2 from J; bases not matched to a gene: 4. The length of the CDR3 is 13 residues. Germline-derived CDR1 and CDR2 are SQVTM and ANQGSEA. As DNA, the CDR3 is TGCAGCGTGGCCGGGACAGGGGCCTACGAGCAGTACTTC. It translates to CSVAGTGAYEQYF.

The chain has TRBV5-4 and TRBJ1-1; 12 bases map to TRBD1. This CDR3 spans 17 amino acids. CDR1 SGHNT and CDR2 YYREEE come from the germline V gene (reference sequence). The V and J ends lost 4 bases and 8 bases, in that order; junction bases with no gene match: 15. CDR3 residues: CASSHPGQGAPDGEAFF. CDR3 nucleotides: TGTGCCAGCAGCCATCCGGGACAGGGGGCACCCGATGGGGAAGCTTTCTTT.

The V call is TRBV4-3, the J call TRBJ2-3; 7 nucleotides align to TRBD2. Germline trimming cut 0 bases from V and 4 bases from J; bases unmatched to any gene: 4. The CDR3 covers 15 residues. Per the germline V gene, CDR1 is LGHNA and CDR2 is YSLEER. Here the CDR3 reads CASSQDRGGSDTQYF. In DNA form, the CDR3 reads TGCGCCAGCAGCCAAGATCGGGGAGGGTCAGATACGCAGTATTTT.

The chain recombines TRBV5-4 with TRBJ2-2; 9 nucleotides match TRBD1. J gave up 3 bases and V 3 bases, and 6 bases lay outside the gene matches. The germline V gene encodes CDR1 SGHNT and CDR2 YYREEE (reference sequence). CDR3 length equals 16 residues. The CDR3 DNA follows: TGTGCCAGCAGCTCACCGGACAGGGGACACACCGGGGAGCTGTTTTTT. It yields the protein CASSSPDRGHTGELFF. Full variable domain (outside the CDR3, taken from reference TRBV5-4 and TRBJ2-2): ETGVTQSPTHLIKTRGQQVTLRCSSQSGHNTVSWYQQALGQGPQFIFQYYREEENGRGNFPPRFSGLQFPNYSSELNVNALELDDSALYLCASSSPDRGHTGELFFGEGSRLTVL.

V usage is TRBV4-3 and J usage is TRBJ2-1; 8 positions agree with TRBD1. Per germline, CDR1 LGHNA and CDR2 YSLEER. V lost 3 bases to trimming and J lost 5 bases; unmatched junction nucleotides: 15. This CDR3 is built from 18 residues. The CDR3 sequence: CASSHRFSGGEWDNEQFF. The CDR3 nucleotides read TGCGCCAGCAGCCATCGATTCTCAGGGGGCGAATGGGACAATGAGCAGTTCTTC.

The rearrangement joins TRBV5-5 to TRBJ2-2; 7 bases line up with TRBD1. The germline gives CDR1 SGHKS, CDR2 YYEKEE (reference sequence). CDR3 length equals 15 residues. V shed 3 bases, J shed 3 bases, and the junction held 5 bases outside the gene matches. Written as DNA, the CDR3 is TGTGCCAGCAGCTCACAGGGGACCTACACCGGGGAGCTGTTTTTT. Protein: CASSSQGTYTGELFF. The full variable domain, in which reference TRBV5-5 and TRBJ2-2 provide the parts outside the CDR3, is DAGVTQSPTHLIKTRGQQVTLRCSPISGHKSVSWYQQVLGQGPQFIFQYYEKEERGRGNFPDRFSARQFPNYSSELNVNALLLGDSALYLCASSSQGTYTGELFFGEGSRLTVL.

The gene calls are TRBV9 and TRBJ2-7, with 7 bases that match TRBD1. There are 16 residues in the CDR3. CDR1 is SGDLS and CDR2 is YYNGEE in the germline V gene. V dropped 4 bases and J dropped 4; count of bases not matched to a gene: 14. The CDR3 protein is CASSPRQGGIGYEQYF. For the CDR3, the DNA is TGTGCCAGCAGCCCAAGACAGGGTGGAATTGGGTACGAGCAGTACTTC.

J is TRBJ1-4 and V is TRBV2, with 7 bases identical to TRBD1. Looked up from germline, CDR1 is SNHLY and CDR2 is FYNNEI. The CDR3 is 13 residues long. The trim removed 11 bases at V and 3 bases at J, leaving 6 bases unmatched. This CDR3 reads CAGRQGSNEKLFF. The CDR3 bases are TGTGCCGGAAGACAGGGATCTAATGAAAAACTGTTTTTT.

This chain links TRBV28 with TRBJ1-2; D is perhaps TRBD1 (5 bases). The germline V gene encodes CDR1 MDHEN and CDR2 SYDVKM. This CDR3 comprises 12 residues. V dropped 3 bases and J dropped 7 bases, with 9 bases sitting between them. CDR3 sequence (DNA): TGTGCCAGCAGTTTGAAGGGACTTGGCTACACCTTC. Translation: CASSLKGLGYTF.

This clone appeared a single time. The chain is built from TRBV27 and TRBJ1-3; D gene unclear. The CDR3 totals 17 residues. With 0 bases removed from V and 3 bases from J, the gap between germline ends came to 15 bases. The V gene's germline CDR1 is MNHEY and CDR2 SMNVEV (reference sequence). The CDR3 loop reads CASSLSGRATDGNTIYF. In DNA, the CDR3 is TGTGCCAGCAGTTTATCGGGGAGGGCCACGGATGGAAACACCATATATTTT.

The chain joins TRBV7-2 to TRBJ2-7, with TRBD2 matching over 7 bases. Germline loops: CDR1 SGHTA, CDR2 FQGNSA. The V and J ends lost 5 bases and 0 bases, in that order; junction bases with no gene match: 7. The CDR3 totals 15 residues. The CDR3 coding sequence is TGTGCCAGCAGCGAGTCTAGCGGACTCTCCTACGAGCAGTACTTC. Translating gives CASSESSGLSYEQYF.

The J gene is TRBJ1-3, the V gene TRBV29-1; no clear D gene. The CDR3 totals 13 residues. The germline V gene has CDR1 SQVTM and CDR2 ANQGSEA. The V and J ends lost 5 bases and 0 bases respectively, with 8 bases between them. CDR3 DNA sequence: TGCAGCGTTCGTCAGAACTCTGGAAACACCATATATTTT. Amino acids: CSVRQNSGNTIYF.